The sequence of this TCR beta chain was determined in a study of OX40 agonist ivuxolimab in advanced cancers. Notes on this clone: Its antigen is as yet unknown.

Trimming shortened V by 5 bases and J by 2 bases, and 16 bases separated the two germline ends. Germline lookup yields CDR1 SGHNT and CDR2 YENEEA. The CDR3 consists of 15 residues. Study-level results: Expanded clones were, on average, more numerous among CD8+ T cells than CD4+.

Some clones are missing from TCRdb's copy, which holds only in-frame ones; the method was immunoSEQ multiplex PCR. The profile covers about 62,000 clones, with about 88% appearing a single time and over 0.25% taken by the ten largest. The sample in question was CD4+ or CD8+ T cells sorted from blood, obtained in a trial of the OX40 agonist ivuxolimab. This chain connects TRBV11-3 to TRBJ2-7, with D tentatively TRBD1 (5 bases). This receptor was taken from an adult with an advanced solid tumor such as melanoma, head and neck, liver or kidney cancer. CDR3 residues: CASSQVGRNAYEQYF. CDR3 nucleotides: TGTGCCAGCAGCCAAGTGGGGCGGAATGCCTACGAGCAGTACTTC.